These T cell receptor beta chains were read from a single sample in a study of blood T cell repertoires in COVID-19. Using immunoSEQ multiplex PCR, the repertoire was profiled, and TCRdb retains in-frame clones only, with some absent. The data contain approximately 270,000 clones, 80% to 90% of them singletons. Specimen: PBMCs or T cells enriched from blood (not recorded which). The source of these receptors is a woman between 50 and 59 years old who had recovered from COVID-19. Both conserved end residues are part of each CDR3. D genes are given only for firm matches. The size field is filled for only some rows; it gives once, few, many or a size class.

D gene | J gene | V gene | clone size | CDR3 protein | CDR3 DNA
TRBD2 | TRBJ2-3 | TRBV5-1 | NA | CASSLGIAGVGTDTQYF | TGCGCCAGCAGCTTGGGTATAGCGGGAGTGGGCACAGATACGCAGTATTTT
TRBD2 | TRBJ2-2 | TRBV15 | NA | CATSRGLAGVGNTGELFF | TGTGCCACCAGCAGAGGGCTAGCGGGAGTAGGGAACACCGGGGAGCTGTTTTTT
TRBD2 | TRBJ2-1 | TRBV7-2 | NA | CASSRRGGRNDEQFF | TGTGCCAGCAGCCGCCGGGGGGGACGCAATGATGAGCAGTTCTTC
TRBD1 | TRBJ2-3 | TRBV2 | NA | CASSEGQGARTDTQYF | TGTGCCAGCAGTGAAGGGCAGGGGGCTAGGACAGATACGCAGTATTTT
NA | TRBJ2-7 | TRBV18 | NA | CASSPNYEQYF | TGTGCCAGCTCACCTAATTACGAGCAGTACTTC
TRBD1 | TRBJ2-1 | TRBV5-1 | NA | CASSWNRGYNEQFF | TGCGCCAGCAGCTGGAACAGGGGTTACAATGAGCAGTTCTTC
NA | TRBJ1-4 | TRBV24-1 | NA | CATSDPLGAKLFF | TGTGCCACCAGTGATCCGTTGGGGGCGAAACTGTTTTTT
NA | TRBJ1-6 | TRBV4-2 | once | CASSQGANSPLHF | TGTGCCAGCAGCCAGGGCGCAAATTCACCCCTCCACTTT
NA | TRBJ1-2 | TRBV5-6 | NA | CASSLDPDTGYGYTF | TGTGCCAGCAGCTTGGACCCAGATACGGGCTATGGCTACACCTTC
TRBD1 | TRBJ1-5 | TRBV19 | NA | CASSGQAQPQHF | TGTGCCAGTAGTGGACAGGCTCAGCCCCAGCATTTT
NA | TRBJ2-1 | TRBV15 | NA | CATSRVGGWGSNEQFF | TGTGCCACCAGCAGAGTAGGGGGTTGGGGGAGCAATGAGCAGTTCTTC
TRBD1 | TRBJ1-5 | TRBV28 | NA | CASTGQGGIQPQHF | TGTGCCAGTACCGGACAGGGGGGGATTCAGCCCCAGCATTTT
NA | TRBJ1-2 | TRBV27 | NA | CASSLFSAGSDGYTF | TGTGCCAGCAGTTTATTCTCCGCAGGGTCGGATGGCTACACCTTC
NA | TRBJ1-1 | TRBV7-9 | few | CASSRRVFNTEAFF | TGTGCCAGCAGCCGCAGGGTGTTTAACACTGAAGCTTTCTTT
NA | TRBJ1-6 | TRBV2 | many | CASSPRPGNSPLHF | TGTGCCAGCAGCCCAAGACCAGGAAATTCACCCCTCCACTTT
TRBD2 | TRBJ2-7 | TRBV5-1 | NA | CASSLVGLGYEQYF | TGCGCCAGCAGCTTGGTGGGACTAGGTTACGAGCAGTACTTC
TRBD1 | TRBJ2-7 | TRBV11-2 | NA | CASSLEDRGSNEQYF | TGTGCCAGCAGCTTAGAAGACAGGGGGTCGAACGAGCAGTACTTC
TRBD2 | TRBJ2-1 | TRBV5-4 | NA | CASRTSYNEQFF | TGTGCCAGTAGGACTAGCTACAATGAGCAGTTCTTC
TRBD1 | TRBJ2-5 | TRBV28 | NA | CASSFGQGAFETQYF | TGTGCCAGCAGTTTTGGGCAGGGGGCCTTTGAGACCCAGTACTTC
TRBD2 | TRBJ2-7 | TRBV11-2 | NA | CASSPHAGGEQYF | TGTGCCAGCAGCCCCCACGCGGGAGGCGAGCAGTACTTC
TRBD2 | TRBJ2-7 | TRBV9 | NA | CASSPGTSDSYEQYF | TGTGCCAGCAGCCCCGGGACTAGCGACTCCTACGAGCAGTACTTC
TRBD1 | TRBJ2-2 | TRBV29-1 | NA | CSVHRGRNTGELFF | TGCAGCGTCCACAGGGGGCGCAACACCGGGGAGCTGTTTTTT
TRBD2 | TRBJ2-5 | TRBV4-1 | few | CASSHLGLVLVEETQYF | TGCGCCAGCAGCCACTTAGGACTAGTACTAGTGGAAGAGACCCAGTACTTC
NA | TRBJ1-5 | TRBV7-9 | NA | CASSSTSYSNQPQHF | TGTGCCAGCAGTTCGACATCTTATAGCAATCAGCCCCAGCATTTT
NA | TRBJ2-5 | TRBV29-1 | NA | CSVSVGRGETQYF | TGCAGCGTTAGTGTGGGTAGGGGTGAGACCCAGTACTTC
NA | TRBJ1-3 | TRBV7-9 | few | CASSTYYQGNTIYF | TGTGCCAGCAGCACGTATTACCAGGGAAACACCATATATTTT
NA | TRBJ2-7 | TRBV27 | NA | CASSLSPGSTSEQYF | TGTGCCAGCAGTTTATCCCCAGGGTCGACGAGCGAGCAGTACTTC
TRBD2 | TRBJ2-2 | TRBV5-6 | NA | CASSLSSGRYTGELFF | TGTGCCAGCAGCTTGTCTAGCGGGAGGTACACCGGGGAGCTGTTTTTT
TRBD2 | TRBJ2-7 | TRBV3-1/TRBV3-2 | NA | CASSQSLAGAGQYF | TGTGCCAGCAGCCAAAGTCTAGCGGGGGCCGGGCAGTACTTC
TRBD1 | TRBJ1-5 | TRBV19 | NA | CASSTRDRVNQPQHF | TGTGCCAGTAGTACGAGGGACAGGGTGAATCAGCCCCAGCATTTT
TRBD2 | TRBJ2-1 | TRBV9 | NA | CASSVGLAGRYEQFF | TGTGCCAGCAGCGTAGGGCTAGCGGGACGCTATGAGCAGTTCTTC
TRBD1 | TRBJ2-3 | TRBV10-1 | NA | CASSDGDRVSTDTQYF | TGCGCCAGCAGTGATGGGGACAGAGTATCCACAGATACGCAGTATTTT
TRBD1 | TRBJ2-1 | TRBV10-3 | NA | CAISTGTGQFF | TGTGCCATTTCGACCGGGACAGGGCAGTTCTTC
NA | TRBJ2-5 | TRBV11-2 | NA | CASSSPTEEQETQYF | TGTGCCAGCAGCTCTCCGACAGAAGAACAAGAGACCCAGTACTTC
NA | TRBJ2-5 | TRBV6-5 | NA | CASSYSRRGMGETQYF | TGTGCCAGCAGTTACTCGAGAAGGGGTATGGGGGAGACCCAGTACTTC
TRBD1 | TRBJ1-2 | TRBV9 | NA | CASSVRDSRNYGYTF | TGTGCCAGCAGCGTCCGGGACAGCCGTAACTATGGCTACACCTTC
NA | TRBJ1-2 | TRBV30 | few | CAWSINSYGYTF | TGTGCCTGGAGTATTAACAGCTATGGCTACACCTTC
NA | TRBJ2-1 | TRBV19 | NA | CASSMVRRDNEQFF | TGTGCCAGTAGTATGGTTCGGAGGGACAATGAGCAGTTCTTC
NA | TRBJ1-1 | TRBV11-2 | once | CASSLGRGTEAFF | TGTGCCAGCAGCTTGGGCAGGGGCACTGAAGCTTTCTTT
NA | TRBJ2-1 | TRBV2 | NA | CASSVLYRDNEQFF | TGTGCCAGCAGTGTCCTATACAGGGACAATGAGCAGTTCTTC
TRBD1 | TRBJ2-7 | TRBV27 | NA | CASSFGTGAYEQYF | TGTGCCAGCAGTTTCGGGACAGGGGCCTACGAGCAGTACTTC
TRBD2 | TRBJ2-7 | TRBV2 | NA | CARNLAGGSYEQYF | TGTGCCAGGAACTTAGCGGGAGGATCCTACGAGCAGTACTTC
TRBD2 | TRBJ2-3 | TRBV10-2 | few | CASSESSGPTDTQYF | TGCGCCAGCAGTGAGAGTAGCGGGCCCACAGATACGCAGTATTTT
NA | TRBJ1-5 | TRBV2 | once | CATLKWQDNQPQHF | TGTGCCACCCTTAAATGGCAGGACAATCAGCCCCAGCATTTT
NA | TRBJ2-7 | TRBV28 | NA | CASRTRETLYEQYF | TGTGCCAGCAGGACTCGGGAGACCCTCTACGAGCAGTACTTC
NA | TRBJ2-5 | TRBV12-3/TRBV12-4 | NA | CASSFQRSETQYF | TGTGCCAGCAGTTTTCAGCGGTCGGAGACCCAGTACTTC
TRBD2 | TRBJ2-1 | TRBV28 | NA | CASSTTSGSSYNEQFF | TGTGCCAGCAGTACGACTAGCGGGAGCTCCTACAATGAGCAGTTCTTC
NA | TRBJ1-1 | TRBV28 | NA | CALQVEGNTEAFF | TGTGCACTGCAAGTGGAGGGAAACACTGAAGCTTTCTTT
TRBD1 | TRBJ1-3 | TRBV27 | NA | CASSLFRSGQGRSGNTIYF | TGTGCCAGCAGTTTATTCAGATCCGGACAGGGTCGGAGTGGAAACACCATATATTTT
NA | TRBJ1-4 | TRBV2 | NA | CASRFRSSNEKLFF | TGTGCCAGCAGGTTTCGGAGCTCAAATGAAAAACTGTTTTTT
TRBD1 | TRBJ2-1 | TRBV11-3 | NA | CASSTRTGDNNEQFF | TGTGCCAGCAGCACCCGGACAGGGGACAACAATGAGCAGTTCTTC
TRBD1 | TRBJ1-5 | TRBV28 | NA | CASSLPGQGNQPQHF | TGTGCCAGCAGTTTACCGGGACAGGGGAATCAGCCCCAGCATTTT
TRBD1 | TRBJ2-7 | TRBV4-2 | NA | CASSQGQGAYEQYF | TGTGCCAGCAGCCAAGGACAGGGCGCTTACGAGCAGTACTTC
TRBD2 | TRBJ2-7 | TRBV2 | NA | CASSAGRVPGEQYF | TGTGCCAGCAGTGCTGGGAGGGTTCCTGGCGAGCAGTACTTC
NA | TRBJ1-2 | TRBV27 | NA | CASSLGSNYGYTF | TGTGCCAGCAGTTTAGGCAGTAACTATGGCTACACCTTC
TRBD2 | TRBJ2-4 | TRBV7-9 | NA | CASSFTGLAGAKNIQYF | TGTGCCAGCAGCTTTACGGGGCTAGCGGGAGCCAAAAACATTCAGTACTTC
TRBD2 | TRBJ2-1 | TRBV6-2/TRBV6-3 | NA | CASSYFRLAGLNEQFF | TGTGCCAGCAGTTACTTCCGACTAGCGGGACTCAATGAGCAGTTCTTC
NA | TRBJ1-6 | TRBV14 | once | CASSQDTGLWSPLHF | TGTGCCAGCAGCCAAGATACAGGGTTGTGGTCACCCCTCCACTTT
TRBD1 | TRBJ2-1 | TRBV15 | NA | CATGGQGSYNEQFF | TGTGCCACCGGTGGACAGGGCTCCTACAATGAGCAGTTCTTC